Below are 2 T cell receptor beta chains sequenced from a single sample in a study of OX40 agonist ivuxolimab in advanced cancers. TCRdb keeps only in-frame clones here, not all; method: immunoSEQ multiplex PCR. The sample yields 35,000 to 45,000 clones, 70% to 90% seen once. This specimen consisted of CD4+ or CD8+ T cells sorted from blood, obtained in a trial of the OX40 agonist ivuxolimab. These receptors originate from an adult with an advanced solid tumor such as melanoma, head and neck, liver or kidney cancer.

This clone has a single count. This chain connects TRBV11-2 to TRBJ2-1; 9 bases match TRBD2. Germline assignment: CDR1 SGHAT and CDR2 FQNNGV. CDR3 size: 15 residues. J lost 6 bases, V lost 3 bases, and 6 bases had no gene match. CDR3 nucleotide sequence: TGTGCCAGCAGCTTTACAGCGGGGGGCCGCAATGAGCAGTTCTTC. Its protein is CASSFTAGGRNEQFF.

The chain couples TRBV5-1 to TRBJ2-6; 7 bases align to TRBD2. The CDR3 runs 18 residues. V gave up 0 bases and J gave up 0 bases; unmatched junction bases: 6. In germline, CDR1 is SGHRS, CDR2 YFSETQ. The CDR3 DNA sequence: TGCGCCAGCAGCTTGGGGGGCGGGGACTACTCTGGGGCCAACGTCCTGACTTTC. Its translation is CASSLGGGDYSGANVLTF.